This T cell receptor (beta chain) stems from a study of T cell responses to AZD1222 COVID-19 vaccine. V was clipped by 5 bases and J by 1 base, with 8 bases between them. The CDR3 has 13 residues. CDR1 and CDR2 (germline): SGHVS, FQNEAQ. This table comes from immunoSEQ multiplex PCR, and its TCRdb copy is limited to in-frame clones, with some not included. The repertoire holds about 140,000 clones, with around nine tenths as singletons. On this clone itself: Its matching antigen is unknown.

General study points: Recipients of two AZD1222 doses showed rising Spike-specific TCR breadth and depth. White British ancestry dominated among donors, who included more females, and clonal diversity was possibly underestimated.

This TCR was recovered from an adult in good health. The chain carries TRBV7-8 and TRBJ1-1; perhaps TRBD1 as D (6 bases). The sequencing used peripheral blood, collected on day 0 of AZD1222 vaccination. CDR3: CASSKQGNTEAFF. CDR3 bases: TGTGCCAGCAGCAAACAGGGGAACACTGAAGCTTTCTTT.